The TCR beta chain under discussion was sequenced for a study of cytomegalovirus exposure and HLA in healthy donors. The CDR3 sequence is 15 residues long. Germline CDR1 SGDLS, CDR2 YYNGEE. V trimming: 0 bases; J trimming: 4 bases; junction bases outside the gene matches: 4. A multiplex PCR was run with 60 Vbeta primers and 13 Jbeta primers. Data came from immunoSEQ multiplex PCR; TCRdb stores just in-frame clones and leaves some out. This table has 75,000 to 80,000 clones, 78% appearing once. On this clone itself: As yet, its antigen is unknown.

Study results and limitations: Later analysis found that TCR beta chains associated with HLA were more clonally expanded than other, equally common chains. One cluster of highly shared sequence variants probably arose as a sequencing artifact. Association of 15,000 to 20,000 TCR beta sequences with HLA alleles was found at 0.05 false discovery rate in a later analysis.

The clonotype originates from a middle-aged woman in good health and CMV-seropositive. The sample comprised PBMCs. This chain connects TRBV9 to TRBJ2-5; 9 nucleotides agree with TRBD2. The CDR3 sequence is CASSVGGGAPETQYF. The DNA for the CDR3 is TGTGCCAGCAGCGTAGGCGGGGGGGCCCCAGAGACCCAGTACTTC.